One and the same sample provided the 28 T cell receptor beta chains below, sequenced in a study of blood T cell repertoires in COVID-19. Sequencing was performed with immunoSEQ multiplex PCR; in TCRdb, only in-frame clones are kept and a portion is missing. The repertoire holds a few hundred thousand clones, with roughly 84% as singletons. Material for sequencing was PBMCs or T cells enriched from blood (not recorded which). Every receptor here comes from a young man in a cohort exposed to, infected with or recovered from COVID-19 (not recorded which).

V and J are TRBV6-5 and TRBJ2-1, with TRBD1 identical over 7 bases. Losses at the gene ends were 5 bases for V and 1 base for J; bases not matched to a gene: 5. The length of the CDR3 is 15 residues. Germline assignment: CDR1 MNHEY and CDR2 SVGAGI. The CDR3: CASSQGDSSYNEQFF. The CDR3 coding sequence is TGTGCCAGCAGTCAGGGGGACAGTTCCTACAATGAGCAGTTCTTC.

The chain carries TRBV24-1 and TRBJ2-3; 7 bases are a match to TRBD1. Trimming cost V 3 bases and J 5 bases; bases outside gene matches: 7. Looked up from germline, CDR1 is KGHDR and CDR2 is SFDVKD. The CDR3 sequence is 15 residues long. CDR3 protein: CATSDATGRVDTQYF. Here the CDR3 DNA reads TGTGCCACCAGTGATGCGACAGGGAGAGTAGATACGCAGTATTTT.

The CDR3 loop reads CASSPRRTSTRGETQYF. The CDR3 region has the DNA TGTGCCAGCAGCCCACGACGGACTTCAACCAGGGGAGAGACCCAGTACTTC. The chain couples TRBV27 to TRBJ2-5; D is perhaps TRBD1 (6 bases). CDR3 length: 17 residues. The ends were cut back, 6 bases at V and 4 bases at J, with 24 bases in the middle. The germline V gene encodes CDR1 MNHEY and CDR2 SMNVEV (reference sequence).

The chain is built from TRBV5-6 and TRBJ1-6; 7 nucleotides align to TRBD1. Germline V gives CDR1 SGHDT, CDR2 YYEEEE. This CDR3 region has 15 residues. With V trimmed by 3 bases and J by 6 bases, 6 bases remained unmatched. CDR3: CASSSTGVSNSPLHF. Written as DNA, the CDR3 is TGTGCCAGCAGCTCAACAGGGGTCAGTAATTCACCCCTCCACTTT.

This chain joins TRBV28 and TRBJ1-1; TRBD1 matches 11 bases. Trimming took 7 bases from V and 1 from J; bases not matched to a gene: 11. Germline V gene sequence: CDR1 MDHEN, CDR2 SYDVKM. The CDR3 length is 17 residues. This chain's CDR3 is CASKRDRGMTRNTEAFF. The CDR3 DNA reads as TGTGCCAGCAAGAGGGACAGGGGGATGACCCGGAACACTGAAGCTTTCTTT. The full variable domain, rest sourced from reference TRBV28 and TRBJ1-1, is DVKVTQSSRYLVKRTGEKVFLECVQDMDHENMFWYRQDPGLGLRLIYFSYDVKMKEKGDIPEGYSVSREKKERFSLILESASTNQTSMYLCASKRDRGMTRNTEAFFGQGTRLTVV.

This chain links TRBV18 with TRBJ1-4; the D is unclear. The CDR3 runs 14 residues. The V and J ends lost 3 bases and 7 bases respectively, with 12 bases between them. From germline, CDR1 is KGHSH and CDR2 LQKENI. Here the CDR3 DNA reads TGTGCCAGCTCACCTTATGGTGTCGGTGAAAAACTGTTTTTT. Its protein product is CASSPYGVGEKLFF.

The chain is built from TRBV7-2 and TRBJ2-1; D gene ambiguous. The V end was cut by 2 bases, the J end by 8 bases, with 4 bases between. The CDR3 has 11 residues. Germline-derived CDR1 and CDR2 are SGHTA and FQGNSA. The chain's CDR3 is CASSLYDEQFF. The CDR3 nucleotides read TGTGCCAGCAGCTTATATGATGAGCAGTTCTTC.

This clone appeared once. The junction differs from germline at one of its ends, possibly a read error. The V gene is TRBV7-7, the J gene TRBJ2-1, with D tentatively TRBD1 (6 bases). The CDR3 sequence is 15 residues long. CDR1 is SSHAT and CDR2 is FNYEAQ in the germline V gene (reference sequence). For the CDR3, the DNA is TGTGCTAGCAGCTTAGGTCAGGGGAACTACAATGAGCAGTTCTTC. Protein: CASSLGQGNYNEQFF. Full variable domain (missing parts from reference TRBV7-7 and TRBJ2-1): GAGVSQSPRYKVTKRGQDVTLRCDPISSHATLYWYQQALGQGPEFLTYFNYEAQPDKSGLPSDRFSAERPEGSISTLTIQRTEQRDSAMYRCASSLGQGNYNEQFFGPGTRLTVL.

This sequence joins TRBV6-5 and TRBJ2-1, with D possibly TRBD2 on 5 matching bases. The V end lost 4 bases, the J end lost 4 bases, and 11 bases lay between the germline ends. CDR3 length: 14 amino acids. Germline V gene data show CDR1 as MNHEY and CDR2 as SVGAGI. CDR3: CASSSTEAYNEQFF. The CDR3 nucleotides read TGTGCCAGCAGTTCCACGGAGGCTTACAATGAGCAGTTCTTC.

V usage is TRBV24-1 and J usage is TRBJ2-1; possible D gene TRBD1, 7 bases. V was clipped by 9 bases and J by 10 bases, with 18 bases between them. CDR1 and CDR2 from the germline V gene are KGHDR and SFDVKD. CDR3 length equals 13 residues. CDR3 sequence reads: CATVGGTAREQFF. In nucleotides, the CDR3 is TGTGCCACCGTGGGCGGGACAGCGAGAGAGCAGTTCTTC.

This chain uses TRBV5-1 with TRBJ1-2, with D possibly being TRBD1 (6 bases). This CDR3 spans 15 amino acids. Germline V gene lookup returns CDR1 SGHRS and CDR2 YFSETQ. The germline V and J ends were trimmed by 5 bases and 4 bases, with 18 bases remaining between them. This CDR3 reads CASRQVYRGTYGYTF. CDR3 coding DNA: TGCGCCAGCAGGCAGGTTTATAGGGGGACCTATGGCTACACCTTC.

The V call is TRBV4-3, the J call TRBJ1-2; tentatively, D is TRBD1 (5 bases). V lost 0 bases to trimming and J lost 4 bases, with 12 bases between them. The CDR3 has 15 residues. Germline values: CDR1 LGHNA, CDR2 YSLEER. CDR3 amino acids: CASSQDPAGSYGYTF. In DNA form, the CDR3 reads TGCGCCAGCAGCCAAGATCCAGCAGGGTCCTATGGCTACACCTTC.

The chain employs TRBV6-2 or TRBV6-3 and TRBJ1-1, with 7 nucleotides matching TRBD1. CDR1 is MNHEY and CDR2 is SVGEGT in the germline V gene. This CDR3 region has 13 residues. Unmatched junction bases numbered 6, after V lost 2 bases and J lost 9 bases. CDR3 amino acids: CASSYRRDSQAFF. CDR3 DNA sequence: TGTGCCAGCAGTTACCGAAGGGACAGCCAAGCTTTCTTT.

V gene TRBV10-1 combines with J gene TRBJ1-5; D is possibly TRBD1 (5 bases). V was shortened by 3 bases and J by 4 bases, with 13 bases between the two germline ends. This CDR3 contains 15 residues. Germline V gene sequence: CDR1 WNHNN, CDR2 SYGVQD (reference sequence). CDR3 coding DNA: TGCGCCAGCAGTGAATATGCAGGGATTAATCAGCCCCAGCATTTT. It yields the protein CASSEYAGINQPQHF.

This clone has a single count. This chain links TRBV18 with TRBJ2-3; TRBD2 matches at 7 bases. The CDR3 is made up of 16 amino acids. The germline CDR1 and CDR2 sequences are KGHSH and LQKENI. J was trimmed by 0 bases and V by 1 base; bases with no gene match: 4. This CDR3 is CASSPLLASSTDTQYF. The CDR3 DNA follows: TGTGCCAGCTCACCACTACTAGCGAGTAGCACAGATACGCAGTATTTT.

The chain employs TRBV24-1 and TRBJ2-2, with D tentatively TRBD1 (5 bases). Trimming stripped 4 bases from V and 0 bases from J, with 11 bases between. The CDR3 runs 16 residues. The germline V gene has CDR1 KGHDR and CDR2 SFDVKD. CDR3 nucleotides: TGTGCCACCAGTGAGAAGTGGACACCGAACACCGGGGAGCTGTTTTTT. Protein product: CATSEKWTPNTGELFF.

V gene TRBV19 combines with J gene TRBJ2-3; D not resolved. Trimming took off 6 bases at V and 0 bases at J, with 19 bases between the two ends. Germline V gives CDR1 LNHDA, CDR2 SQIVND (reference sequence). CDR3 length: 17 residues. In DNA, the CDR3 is TGTGCCAGTAGCCATCTCCAACTATCCCTTAGCACAGATACGCAGTATTTT. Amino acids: CASSHLQLSLSTDTQYF.

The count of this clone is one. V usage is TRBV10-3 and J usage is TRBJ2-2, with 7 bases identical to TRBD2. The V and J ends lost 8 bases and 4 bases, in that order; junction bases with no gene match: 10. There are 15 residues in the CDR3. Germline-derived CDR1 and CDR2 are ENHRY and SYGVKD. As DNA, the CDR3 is TGTGCCATCTACGGCGGCGCGGGGGTCACCGGGGAGCTGTTTTTT. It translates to CAIYGGAGVTGELFF.

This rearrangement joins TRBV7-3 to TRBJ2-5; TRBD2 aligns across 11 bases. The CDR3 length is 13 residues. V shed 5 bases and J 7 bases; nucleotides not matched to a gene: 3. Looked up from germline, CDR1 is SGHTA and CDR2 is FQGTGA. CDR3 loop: CASSEGTSGTQYF. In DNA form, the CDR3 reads TGTGCCAGCAGCGAAGGGACTAGCGGGACCCAGTACTTC.

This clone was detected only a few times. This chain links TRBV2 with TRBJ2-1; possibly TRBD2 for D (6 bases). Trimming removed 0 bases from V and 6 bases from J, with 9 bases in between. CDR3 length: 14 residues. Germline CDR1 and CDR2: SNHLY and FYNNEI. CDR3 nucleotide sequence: TGTGCCAGCAGTGAAGCGCTCGGGGGCAATGAGCAGTTCTTC. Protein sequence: CASSEALGGNEQFF. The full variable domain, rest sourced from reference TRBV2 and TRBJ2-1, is EPEVTQTPSHQVTQMGQEVILRCVPISNHLYFYWYRQILGQKVEFLVSFYNNEISEKSEIFDDQFSVERPDGSNFTLKIRSTKLEDSAMYFCASSEALGGNEQFFGPGTRLTVL.

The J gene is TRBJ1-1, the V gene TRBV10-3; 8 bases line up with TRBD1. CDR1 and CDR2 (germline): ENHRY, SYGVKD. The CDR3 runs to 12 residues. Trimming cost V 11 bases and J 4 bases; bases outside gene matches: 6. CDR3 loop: CALGTGGTEAFF. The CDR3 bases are TGTGCCCTCGGGACAGGCGGCACTGAAGCTTTCTTT.

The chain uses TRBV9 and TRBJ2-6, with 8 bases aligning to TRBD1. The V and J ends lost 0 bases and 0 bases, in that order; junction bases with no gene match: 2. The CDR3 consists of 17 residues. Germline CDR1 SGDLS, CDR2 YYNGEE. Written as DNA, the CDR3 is TGTGCCAGCAGCGTAGGACAGGGGCGCTCTGGGGCCAACGTCCTGACTTTC. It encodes CASSVGQGRSGANVLTF.

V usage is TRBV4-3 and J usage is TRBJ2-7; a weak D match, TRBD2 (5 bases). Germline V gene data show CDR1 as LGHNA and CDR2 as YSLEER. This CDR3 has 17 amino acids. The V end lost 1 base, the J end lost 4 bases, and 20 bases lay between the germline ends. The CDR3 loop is CASSQVSSAVAAYEQYF. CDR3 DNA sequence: TGCGCCAGCAGCCAAGTTAGTAGCGCCGTGGCGGCTTACGAGCAGTACTTC.

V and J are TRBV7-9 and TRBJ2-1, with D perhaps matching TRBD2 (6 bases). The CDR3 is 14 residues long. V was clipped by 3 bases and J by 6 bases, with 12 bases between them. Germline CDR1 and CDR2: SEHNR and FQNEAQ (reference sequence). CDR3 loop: CASSFPAGPNEQFF. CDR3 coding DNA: TGTGCCAGCAGCTTTCCGGCGGGGCCCAATGAGCAGTTCTTC. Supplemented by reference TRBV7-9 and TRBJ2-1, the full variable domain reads DTGVSQNPRHKITKRGQNVTFRCDPISEHNRLYWYRQTLGQGPEFLTYFQNEAQLEKSRLLSDRFSAERPKGSFSTLEIQRTEQGDSAMYLCASSFPAGPNEQFFGPGTRLTVL.

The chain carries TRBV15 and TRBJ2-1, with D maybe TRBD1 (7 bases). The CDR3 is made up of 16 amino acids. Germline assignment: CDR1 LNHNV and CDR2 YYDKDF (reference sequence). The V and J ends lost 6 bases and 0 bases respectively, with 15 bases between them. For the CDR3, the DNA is TGTGCCACCAGGGGGGCAGGGGGGAGCTCCTACAATGAGCAGTTCTTC. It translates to CATRGAGGSSYNEQFF.

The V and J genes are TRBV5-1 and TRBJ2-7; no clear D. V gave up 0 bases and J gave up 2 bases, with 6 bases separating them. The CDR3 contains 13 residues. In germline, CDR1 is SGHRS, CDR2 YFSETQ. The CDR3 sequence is CASSLGVPYEQYF. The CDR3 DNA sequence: TGCGCCAGCAGCTTGGGAGTACCCTACGAGCAGTACTTC.

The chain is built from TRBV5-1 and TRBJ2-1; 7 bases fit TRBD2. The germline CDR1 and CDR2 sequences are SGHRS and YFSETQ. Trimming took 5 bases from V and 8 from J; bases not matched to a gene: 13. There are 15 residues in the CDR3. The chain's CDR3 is CASRDDGGSADEQFF. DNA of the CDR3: TGCGCCAGCAGAGATGATGGCGGGAGTGCGGATGAGCAGTTCTTC.

CDR3 coding DNA: TGTGCGCGGGGGGAAGGGGGGAACATTCAGTACTTC. Amino acid sequence: CARGEGGNIQYF. The chain recombines TRBV2 with TRBJ2-4; 8 bases map to TRBD2. There are 12 residues in the CDR3. Germline assignment: CDR1 SNHLY and CDR2 FYNNEI.